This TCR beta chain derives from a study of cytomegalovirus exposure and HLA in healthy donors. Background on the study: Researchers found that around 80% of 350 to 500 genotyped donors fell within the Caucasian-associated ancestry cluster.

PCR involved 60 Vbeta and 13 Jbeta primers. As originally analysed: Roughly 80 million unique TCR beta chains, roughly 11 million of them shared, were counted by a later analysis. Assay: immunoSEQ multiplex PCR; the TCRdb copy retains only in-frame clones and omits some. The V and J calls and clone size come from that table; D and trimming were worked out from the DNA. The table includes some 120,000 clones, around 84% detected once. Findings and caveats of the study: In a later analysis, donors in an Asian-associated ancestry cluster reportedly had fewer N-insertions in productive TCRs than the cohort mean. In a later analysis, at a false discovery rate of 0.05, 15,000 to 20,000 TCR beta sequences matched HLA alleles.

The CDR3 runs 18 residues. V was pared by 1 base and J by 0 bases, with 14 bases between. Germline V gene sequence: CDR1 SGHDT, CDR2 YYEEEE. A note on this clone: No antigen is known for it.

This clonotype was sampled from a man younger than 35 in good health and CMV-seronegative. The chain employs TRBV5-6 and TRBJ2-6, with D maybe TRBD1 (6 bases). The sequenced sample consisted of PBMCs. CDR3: CASSLLRQAHSGANVLTF. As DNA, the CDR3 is TGTGCCAGCAGCTTGCTGCGACAGGCGCACTCTGGGGCCAACGTCCTGACTTTC.